The table lists the clone carrying this T cell receptor beta chain with a few counts. This sample stems from a study of blood T cell repertoires in COVID-19. Study-wide context: Samples representing acute and convalescent COVID-19 were sourced from the United States, Italy and Spain. The cDNA or gDNA used as material had been derived from T cells, B-cell-depleted T cells, or PBMCs.

CDR3 length: 13 amino acids. The germline gives CDR1 SGHRS, CDR2 YFSETQ. V lost 5 bases, J lost 9 bases, and 5 bases stayed unmatched. Methods used by the authors: The assay estimated nucleated cells by amplifying reference gene primers. Measured with immunoSEQ multiplex PCR; TCRdb has only the in-frame clones, and not every one. D and trimming come from the DNA, and the V and J calls and clone size come from that table. Among around 200,000 clones listed, 80% were seen once. The receptor comes from a woman aged 40 to 55 with acute COVID-19. This chain joins TRBV5-1 and TRBJ1-6; TRBD1 matches at 7 bases. The sequenced sample was PBMCs or T cells enriched from blood (not recorded which). The CDR3 nucleotides read TGCGCCAGCAGGGAAGGGGGCGGTTCACCCCTCCACTTT. Translated: CASREGGGSPLHF.